The 24 T cell receptor beta chains given below trace back to one sample, sequenced in a study of breast tumors, draining lymph nodes, adjacent tissues. Via MiXCR, TCRdb re-called the multiplex PCR reads, giving one row per CDR3 protein. The sample yields over 150,000 distinct CDR3 sequences, approximately 30% seen once. Samples came from axillary lymph nodes draining the breast cancer. The sample comprised axillary lymph node tissue. These receptor sequences come from a female donor with breast cancer. Some clones in this sample may be carry-over from other donors' samples.

This clonotype was observed many times. The CDR3 sequence: CASSLVGGSTYEQYF. CDR3 DNA sequence: TGCGCCAGCAGCCTAGTGGGGGGCTCAACCTACGAGCAGTACTTC. The V call is TRBV4-1, the J call TRBJ2-7; TRBD1 or TRBD2 may be the D gene (6 bases each). The V gene lost 4 bases and the J gene lost 2 bases, with 15 bases spanning the gap. The CDR3 totals 15 residues. Germline V lookup: CDR1 MGHRA, CDR2 YSYEKL.

The V gene is TRBV2, the J gene TRBJ1-1; 9 bases map to TRBD1. The CDR3 sequence is 14 residues long. In germline, CDR1 is SNHLY, CDR2 FYNNEI. With 8 bases clipped from V and 4 bases from J, the junction kept 8 bases outside the gene matches. The CDR3 is CASRDRAVGTEAFF. The CDR3 coding sequence is TGTGCCAGCCGGGACAGGGCGGTCGGCACTGAAGCTTTCTTT.

V is TRBV12-3 or TRBV12-4 and J is TRBJ1-1, with a tentative D call TRBD1 (6 bases). The CDR3 loop spans 12 amino acids. The V end was cut by 4 bases, the J end by 7 bases, with 10 bases between. The CDR3 region is CASSSLGGEAFF. The CDR3 DNA is TGTGCCAGCAGTTCATTAGGGGGTGAAGCTTTCTTT.

This clonotype has at least ten counts. V is TRBV6-5 and J is TRBJ2-7; TRBD2 aligns across 8 bases. With V trimmed by 2 bases and J by 0 bases, 12 bases remained unmatched. The CDR3 is 18 residues long. CDR1 and CDR2 (germline): MNHEY, SVGAGI. For the CDR3, the DNA is TGTGCCAGCAGTTACGGGTTCCCTAGCGGGCCCAGCTCCTACGAGCAGTACTTC. Protein sequence: CASSYGFPSGPSSYEQYF.

The genes are TRBV18 and TRBJ2-5; 7 bases agree with TRBD1. Germline loops: CDR1 KGHSH, CDR2 LQKENI. Unmatched junction bases numbered 8, after V lost 1 base and J lost 0 bases. This CDR3 comprises 17 residues. The CDR3 protein is CASSPQRRGPYQETQYF. The CDR3 coding sequence is TGTGCCAGCTCACCACAGAGAAGGGGGCCGTACCAAGAGACCCAGTACTTC.

This chain connects TRBV12-3 or TRBV12-4 to TRBJ2-6; D is ambiguous. CDR3 length: 17 residues. The CDR3, as DNA: TGTGCTAGAGTCGAAGGGTCATTCTTCTCTGGGGCCAACGTCCTGACTTTC. This sequence encodes CARVEGSFFSGANVLTF.

This clonotype was counted once. Here the CDR3 DNA reads TGTGCCAGCAGTGAATTTGGCCCCCCGATGAACACTGAAGCTTTCTTT. Translation: CASSEFGPPMNTEAFF. This rearrangement joins TRBV2 to TRBJ1-1; the D is unclear. The V end was cut by 2 bases, the J end by 0 bases, with 13 bases between. Germline lookup yields CDR1 SNHLY and CDR2 FYNNEI. The CDR3 consists of 16 residues.

In this sample, this clonotype turned up many times. The V gene is TRBV5-8, the J gene TRBJ1-2; D gene unclear. Germline values: CDR1 SGHTS, CDR2 YDEGEE. V dropped 1 base and J dropped 6 bases, with 10 bases sitting between them. The length of the CDR3 is 13 residues. As DNA, the CDR3 is TGTGCCAGCAGCTTGACTCTGGGGAATGGCTACACCTTC. The encoded protein is CASSLTLGNGYTF.

This clonotype was recorded at least ten times. The CDR3 sequence: CASSVGGLAGGDTQYF. CDR3 bases: TGTGCCAGCAGCGTCGGGGGACTAGCGGGAGGGGACACGCAGTATTTT. The V call is TRBV9, the J call TRBJ2-3; 16 bases fit TRBD2. The CDR3 sequence is 16 residues long. Unmatched junction bases numbered 6, after V lost 2 bases and J lost 9 bases. Germline assignment: CDR1 SGDLS and CDR2 YYNGEE.

This clonotype was counted many times. The rearrangement joins TRBV7-9 to TRBJ2-7; perhaps TRBD2 as D (5 bases). Germline V CDR1 and CDR2: SEHNR, FQNEAQ (reference sequence). V lost 0 bases to trimming and J lost 3 bases, with 12 bases between them. This CDR3 spans 15 amino acids. CDR3 sequence reads: CASSLAYGNIYEQYF. Here the CDR3 DNA reads TGTGCCAGCAGCTTAGCGTACGGGAACATCTACGAGCAGTACTTC.

In this sample, this clonotype is medium-sized. This chain joins TRBV20-1 and TRBJ2-7; D is tentatively TRBD1 or TRBD2 (5 bases each). The V gene lost 3 bases and the J gene lost 5 bases, with 8 bases spanning the gap. Germline V gives CDR1 DFQATT, CDR2 SNEGSKA (reference sequence). This CDR3 spans 11 amino acids. CDR3: CSARGRDEQYF. CDR3 in DNA: TGCAGTGCTAGGGGACGGGACGAGCAGTACTTC.

The V gene is TRBV24-1, the J gene TRBJ2-6; D gene unclear. There are 16 residues in the CDR3. Deletions cut 3 bases from V and 0 bases from J, with 8 bases between. Germline loops: CDR1 KGHDR, CDR2 SFDVKD. The CDR3 DNA follows: TGTGCCACCAGTGATGGGCTGTGCTCTGGGGCCAACGTCCTGACTTTC. As protein: CATSDGLCSGANVLTF.

In its sample, this clonotype was seen a few times. At one end, the junction sequence differs from germline, possibly due to a read error. The chain carries TRBV27 and TRBJ2-6, with 9 positions matching TRBD1. The germline CDR1 and CDR2 sequences are MNHEY and SMNVEV (reference sequence). The CDR3 runs to 18 residues. CDR3 residues: CASSSRDRDFSGANVLTF. CDR3 DNA: TGTGCCAGCAGTTCCCGGGACAGGGATTTCTCTGGGGCCAACGTTCTGACTTTC.

This clonotype appeared many times. Written as DNA, the CDR3 is TGCAGTGCTACCCCCTCGGGGCGGGAGGGCCTAGGCGAGCAGTACTTC. This codes for CSATPSGREGLGEQYF. V gene TRBV20-1 combines with J gene TRBJ2-7; 9 bases fit TRBD2. CDR3 size: 16 residues. Germline loops: CDR1 DFQATT, CDR2 SNEGSKA (reference sequence). Trimming took 4 bases from V and 6 from J; bases not matched to a gene: 16.

This clonotype was picked up many times. The gene calls are TRBV7-2 and TRBJ2-1; 7 bases line up with TRBD2. Germline V gene lookup returns CDR1 SGHTA and CDR2 FQGNSA. The length of the CDR3 is 15 residues. After removal of 1 base from V and 7 bases from J, the junction contained 7 bases not matched to a gene. The CDR3 DNA reads TGTGCCAGCAGCTTAGTTCAGCGGGGCAATAATGAGCAGTTCTTC. This sequence encodes CASSLVQRGNNEQFF.

At least ten counts were recorded for this clonotype. An end of the junction differs from the germline gene, which may be a read error. The chain employs TRBV12-3 or TRBV12-4 and TRBJ2-3; 10 nucleotides match TRBD2. This CDR3 has 14 residues. The CDR3 DNA sequence: TGTGCCAGCAGACCTAGCGGGGGCACAGATGCGCAGTATTTT. This encodes CASRPSGGTDAQYF.

This clonotype occurred many times. The rearrangement uses TRBV12-3 or TRBV12-4 and TRBJ2-1; D gene unclear. The V end was cut by 1 base, the J end by 5 bases, with 9 bases between. The CDR3 consists of 14 residues. The CDR3 region has the DNA TGTGCCAGCAGTTTAGGCAGGTTAGACAATGAGCAGTTCTTC. The encoded protein is CASSLGRLDNEQFF.

This clonotype was seen many times. The rearrangement joins TRBV7-9 to TRBJ2-1, with 8 bases matching TRBD2. Trimming at V came to 5 bases and at J to 4 bases, leaving 10 bases not matched to a gene. The CDR3 covers 16 residues. CDR1 and CDR2 from the germline V gene are SEHNR and FQNEAQ (reference sequence). The CDR3 nucleotides read TGTGCCAGCAGCGAGAGCGGGAGTAGGTTGTACAATGAGCAGTTCTTC. Its protein is CASSESGSRLYNEQFF.

The V call is TRBV7-2, the J call TRBJ2-7; possible D gene TRBD1, 5 bases. Germline CDR1 reads SGHTA; CDR2 reads FQGNSA. The CDR3 spans 14 residues. V shed 4 bases and J shed 12 bases, with 22 bases lying between them. CDR3: CASSYPQGSGKTYF. The CDR3 DNA reads TGTGCCAGCAGCTACCCCCAGGGCTCTGGAAAGACGTACTTC.

This clonotype has ten or more counts. This chain connects TRBV20-1 to TRBJ2-1, with TRBD2 identical over 16 bases. Losses at the gene ends were 1 base for V and 7 bases for J; bases not matched to a gene: 4. The V gene's germline CDR1 is DFQATT and CDR2 SNEGSKA (reference sequence). The CDR3 is made up of 16 amino acids. The CDR3 DNA follows: TGCAGTGCTAGAGGGGGGACTAGCGGGAGGGGAAATGAGCAGTTCTTC. This codes for CSARGGTSGRGNEQFF.

J is TRBJ1-5 and V is TRBV10-3; 7 nucleotides line up with TRBD1. Germline V gene lookup returns CDR1 ENHRY and CDR2 SYGVKD. The CDR3 covers 15 residues. Unmatched junction bases numbered 3, after V lost 2 bases and J lost 2 bases. The CDR3 is CAISEAGTGNQPQHF. The CDR3 DNA is TGTGCCATCAGTGAGGCCGGGACAGGCAATCAGCCCCAGCATTTT.

This clonotype has more than one count but fewer than ten. The chain uses TRBV12-3 or TRBV12-4 and TRBJ2-4; D unresolved. This CDR3 has 15 amino acids. Deletions cut 5 bases from V and 5 bases from J, with 16 bases between. In DNA, the CDR3 is TGTGCCAGCAGTGGGCGGCAGGTACTGGAAAACATTCAGTACTTC. Translating it yields CASSGRQVLENIQYF.

The chain has TRBV20-1 and TRBJ2-3; 9 nucleotides match TRBD2. V gave up 2 bases and J gave up 11 bases; unmatched junction bases: 17. CDR1 and CDR2 from the germline V gene are DFQATT and SNEGSKA (reference sequence). The CDR3 runs to 16 residues. CDR3 DNA: TGCAGTGCTAGAAACTCACTAGCGGGCCCTGACAATGAGCAGTATTTT. This sequence encodes CSARNSLAGPDNEQYF.

The V gene is TRBV20-1, the J gene TRBJ2-1, with D unresolved. The germline V gene encodes CDR1 DFQATT and CDR2 SNEGSKA (reference sequence). The CDR3 has 14 amino acids. The V and J ends lost 6 bases and 0 bases respectively, with 12 bases between them. The CDR3 bases are TGCAGTGCCAATGACCCGGGCTCCTACAATGAGCAGTTCTTC. Its translation is CSANDPGSYNEQFF.